This T cell receptor (beta chain) is drawn from a study of brain T cells in children with intractable seizures. Surgery cases with the highest brain T cell transcript signatures were chosen for sequencing. Patients received at least one anti-epileptic drug before surgery. J gave up 4 bases and V 3 bases, and 2 bases lay outside the gene matches. Germline-derived CDR1 and CDR2 are MGHRA and YSYEKL. CDR3 length: 16 amino acids. Libraries were prepared by immunoSEQ multiplex PCR; TCRdb keeps only in-frame clonotypes and omits some of them. The sample carries roughly 69,000 clones, roughly 95% recorded once.

The V gene is TRBV4-1, the J gene TRBJ2-3; 15 bases agree with TRBD2. This TCR was recovered from a boy younger than two with focal cortical dysplasia and intractable seizures. The sequenced sample was peripheral blood, obtained at surgery. In DNA, the CDR3 is TGCGCCAGCAGCCACGGACTAGCGGGGGGGGCAGATACGCAGTATTTT. It yields the protein CASSHGLAGGADTQYF.